The rows below give T cell receptor beta chains drawn from one sample of a study of blood T cell repertoires in COVID-19. TCRdb's copy holds only in-frame clones and misses some; the assay was immunoSEQ multiplex PCR. This sample has approximately 190,000 clones, with roughly four fifths found just once. Sequencing input: peripheral blood. The source of these receptors is a woman aged 40 to 50 with acute or convalescent COVID-19. CDR3s include the opening cysteine and the closing phenylalanine or tryptophan.

J: TRBJ2-5
V: TRBV14
CDR3: CASSHSGGPAETQYF

J: TRBJ2-7
V: TRBV5-4
CDR3: CASSSGGVYEQYF

J: TRBJ1-4
V: TRBV4-2
CDR3: CASSQGRFNEKLFF

J: TRBJ2-2
V: TRBV5-5
CDR3: CASSLWSTGELFF

J: TRBJ2-1
V: TRBV27
CDR3: CASSPSPRDYNEQFF

J: TRBJ1-2
V: TRBV2
CDR3: CASSELWGSYGYTF

J: TRBJ2-7
V: TRBV5-1
CDR3: CASSLVGFEQYF

J: TRBJ1-2
V: TRBV5-4
CDR3: CASSPDAGTGRANYGYTF

J: TRBJ1-5
V: TRBV18
CDR3: CASSPGETGGDQPQHF

J: TRBJ1-3
V: TRBV18
CDR3: CASSELPGGVGNTIYF

J: TRBJ1-1
V: TRBV30
CDR3: CAWSVDRNTEAFF

J: TRBJ2-1
V: TRBV4-1
CDR3: CASSQAPGLAVSYNEQFF

J: TRBJ2-7
V: TRBV7-2
CDR3: CASSLTLTHIEQYF

J: TRBJ2-7
V: TRBV2
CDR3: CASMGGGTYEQYF

J: TRBJ1-5
V: TRBV12-3/TRBV12-4
CDR3: CASSYREAQPQHF

J: TRBJ2-3
V: TRBV3-1/TRBV3-2
CDR3: CASSPGLGGTDTQYF

J: TRBJ1-6
V: TRBV5-1
CDR3: CASSLAGGGQNSPLHF

J: TRBJ2-5
V: TRBV19
CDR3: CASSFGQGETQYF

J: TRBJ2-6
V: TRBV12-3/TRBV12-4
CDR3: CASSSFGANVLTF

J: TRBJ1-6
V: TRBV30
CDR3: CASNQGAGNSPLHF

J: TRBJ2-1
V: TRBV11-2
CDR3: CASRQTGDNEQFF

J: TRBJ1-6
V: TRBV5-1
CDR3: CASSLATGGNSPLHF

J: TRBJ1-1
V: TRBV19
CDR3: CASSIRGSIAGGLNTEAFF

J: TRBJ2-3
V: TRBV9
CDR3: CASSVDGTGGGPTDTQYF

J: TRBJ2-2
V: TRBV2
CDR3: CASRRGAGELFF

J: TRBJ1-2
V: TRBV28
CDR3: CASSYRANYGYTF

J: TRBJ1-3
V: TRBV18
CDR3: CASSPPGHAPNSGNTIYF

J: TRBJ1-3
V: TRBV5-1
CDR3: CASSLVGGARGNTIYF

J: TRBJ1-3
V: TRBV27
CDR3: CASIAGGCDTIYF

J: TRBJ1-5
V: TRBV5-6
CDR3: CASSPQGGLNQPQHF

J: TRBJ1-2
V: TRBV28
CDR3: CASYSTGTPNYGYTF

J: TRBJ2-2
V: TRBV5-1
CDR3: CASSLDRYTGELFF

J: TRBJ2-1
V: TRBV6-5
CDR3: CASGLAGGGEQFF

J: TRBJ2-7
V: TRBV28
CDR3: CASSLVQGVHEQYF

J: TRBJ1-1
V: TRBV28
CDR3: CASSFSPNTEAFF

J: TRBJ2-1
V: TRBV2
CDR3: CASGRGGSYNEQFF

J: TRBJ1-3
V: TRBV30
CDR3: CAWSVIHGNTIYF